The 32 T cell receptor beta chains given below trace back to one sample, sequenced in a study of blood T cells in healthy people across ages. For the second PCR, which ran for roughly 7 to 11 cycles, a sample-barcoded 5' primer and a J-beta primer mix were used. TCRdb re-derived calls from the 5' RACE reads in MiXCR, one entry per CDR3 protein. The sample records hundreds of thousands of distinct CDR3 sequences, more than 55% being singletons. Sample: blood. The receptor source for this set is a man aged 40-49 years in good health.

The CDR3 loop reads CASSLDRGPYGYTF. The CDR3 DNA reads TGCGCCAGCAGCTTGGACAGGGGGCCATATGGCTACACCTTC. The V and J genes are TRBV5-1 and TRBJ1-2, with 9 nucleotides matching TRBD1. CDR3 size: 14 residues. V gave up 0 bases and J gave up 5 bases; unmatched junction bases: 2. Looked up from germline, CDR1 is SGHRS and CDR2 is YFSETQ.

This clonotype has more than one count but fewer than ten. This rearrangement joins TRBV20-1 to TRBJ2-4; D perhaps matches TRBD1 (6 bases). The last part of the DNA fits TRBJ2-5 better; the J call may be wrong. The CDR3 loop spans 14 amino acids. Germline CDR1 is DFQATT and CDR2 is SNEGSKA (reference sequence). For the CDR3, the DNA is TGCAGTGCTAGAGGTGGGACAATCGGAGAGACCCAGTACTTC. This encodes CSARGGTIGETQYF.

The rearrangement links TRBV7-2 to TRBJ2-3; D possibly corresponds to TRBD2 (5 bases). V was cut by 2 bases and J by 0 bases, with 12 bases left in between. The CDR3 totals 16 residues. CDR1 is SGHTA, CDR2 FQGNSA, per germline. The CDR3 DNA reads TGTGCCAGCAGCTTAACGAGGGATCTTAGCACAGATACGCAGTATTTT. Amino acids: CASSLTRDLSTDTQYF.

The chain employs TRBV12-3 or TRBV12-4 and TRBJ1-2; D is unclear. Trimming took 0 bases from V and 8 from J, leaving 10 bases between them. The CDR3 is 13 residues long. The CDR3: CASSLAGKAGYTF. The CDR3, as DNA: TGTGCCAGCAGTTTAGCAGGGAAGGCGGGCTACACCTTC.

The genes are TRBV27 and TRBJ2-6, with 7 bases aligning to TRBD1. Germline CDR1 and CDR2: MNHEY and SMNVEV (reference sequence). The CDR3 is 20 residues long. V lost 2 bases, J lost 0 bases, and 13 bases stayed unmatched. CDR3: CASSLRQGSLPSSGANVLTF. The DNA for the CDR3 is TGTGCCAGCAGTTTAAGACAGGGTTCACTTCCCAGCTCTGGGGCCAACGTCCTGACTTTC. Based on the CDR3 plus reference TRBV27 and TRBJ2-6, the full variable domain is EAQVTQNPRYLITVTGKKLTVTCSQNMNHEYMSWYRQDPGLGLRQIYYSMNVEVTDKGDVPEGYKVSRKEKRNFPLILESPSPNQTSLYFCASSLRQGSLPSSGANVLTFGAGSRLTVL.

The rearrangement uses TRBV29-1 and TRBJ1-2; a possible D gene is TRBD1 (5 bases). CDR3 length: 13 residues. V was shortened by 7 bases and J by 7 bases, with 19 bases between the two germline ends. The germline gives CDR1 SQVTM, CDR2 ANQGSEA. The CDR3 DNA reads as TGCAGCGCGAGAGGGACCGCACTTCTTGGCTACACCTTC. Translating gives CSARGTALLGYTF.

This sequence joins TRBV7-2 and TRBJ1-4; D is perhaps TRBD1 (5 bases). V was trimmed by 2 bases and J by 7 bases, leaving 11 bases between them. This CDR3 spans 14 amino acids. Germline loops: CDR1 SGHTA, CDR2 FQGNSA. The CDR3, as DNA: TGTGCCAGCAGCTTAAGGGGCGCTGGTGAAAAACTGTTTTTT. Translated: CASSLRGAGEKLFF.

In this sample, this clonotype turned up a few times. V and J are TRBV4-3 and TRBJ2-4, with 11 bases matching TRBD1. The DNA end is more similar to TRBJ2-7, so the J call may be wrong. Germline lookup yields CDR1 LGHNA and CDR2 YSLEER. The length of the CDR3 is 16 residues. Here the CDR3 reads CASSQDLGQGANEQYF. The CDR3 region has the DNA TGCGCCAGCAGCCAAGATCTTGGACAGGGGGCTAACGAGCAGTACTTC.

The V gene is TRBV20-1, the J gene TRBJ2-1; 8 bases map to TRBD2. The CDR3 extends over 16 amino acids. Unmatched junction bases numbered 13, after V lost 6 bases and J lost 3 bases. Per the germline V gene, CDR1 is DFQATT and CDR2 is SNEGSKA (reference sequence). CDR3 protein: CSARIGAGGFYNEQFF. CDR3 DNA: TGCAGTGCGCGGATTGGGGCGGGAGGCTTCTACAATGAGCAGTTCTTC.

The J gene is TRBJ2-7, the V gene TRBV28; 9 nucleotides match TRBD1. Trimming took 8 bases from V and 2 from J; bases not matched to a gene: 10. Germline loops: CDR1 MDHEN, CDR2 SYDVKM. CDR3 length equals 15 residues. Here the CDR3 reads CASSGPGQGAYEQYF. The CDR3 region has the DNA TGTGCCAGCTCCGGACCGGGACAGGGCGCCTACGAGCAGTACTTC.

This clonotype occurred a few times. V and J are TRBV4-2 and TRBJ2-3; TRBD1 might be the D (6 bases). CDR1 is LGHNA, CDR2 YNFKEQ, per germline. Trimming cost V 4 bases and J 3 bases, with 26 bases left between them. This CDR3 has 19 residues. CDR3 residues: CASSLIRGGGEIGTDTQYF. The CDR3 nucleotides read TGTGCCAGCAGCCTCATCAGGGGTGGCGGCGAAATAGGAACAGATACGCAGTATTTT.

This clonotype was found a few times. J is TRBJ2-7 and V is TRBV20-1; D might be TRBD2 (5 bases). The germline V gene has CDR1 DFQATT and CDR2 SNEGSKA (reference sequence). Between the trimmed V and J ends, which lost 0 bases and 4 bases, there was a span of 16 bases. CDR3 length: 15 amino acids. Here the CDR3 DNA reads TGCAGTGCTAGAGATGAGAGGGCGGGTGTATACGAGCAGTACTTC. Its translation: CSARDERAGVYEQYF.

This sequence joins TRBV13 and TRBJ2-7; D is ambiguous. CDR1 is PRHDT and CDR2 is FYEKMQ in the germline V gene (reference sequence). With 5 bases removed from V and 3 bases from J, the gap between germline ends came to 11 bases. The CDR3 has 13 residues. CDR3 amino acids: CASSSRQLYEQYF. CDR3 nucleotide sequence: TGTGCCAGCAGCAGCCGGCAGCTCTACGAGCAGTACTTC. The variable domain in full, completed from reference TRBV13 and TRBJ2-7, reads AAGVIQSPRHLIKEKRETATLKCYPIPRHDTVYWYQQGPGQDPQFLISFYEKMQSDKGSIPDRFSAQQFSDYHSELNMSSLELGDSALYFCASSSRQLYEQYFGPGTRLTVT.

The gene calls are TRBV21-1 and TRBJ1-3. TRBV21-1 is a pseudogene locus. The CDR3 is made up of 17 amino acids. The CDR3: CASSNGPKSGPGNTIYF. The DNA of the CDR3 is TGTGCCAGCAGCAACGGGCCCAAGAGCGGGCCTGGAAACACCATATATTTT.

In its sample, this clonotype was seen a few times. The gene calls are TRBV6-2 or TRBV6-3 and TRBJ2-1; possible D gene TRBD2, 7 bases. Trimming removed 6 bases at V and 1 base at J, with 25 bases between. This CDR3 is built from 19 residues. Germline lookup yields CDR1 MNHEY and CDR2 SVGEGT. Here the CDR3 reads CASSSLLGGGTISYNEQFF. The CDR3 DNA follows: TGTGCCAGCAGCAGCCTCCTCGGGGGCGGGACTATTTCCTACAATGAGCAGTTCTTC.

This rearrangement joins TRBV28 to TRBJ1-2; perhaps TRBD1 as D (5 bases). In germline, CDR1 is MDHEN, CDR2 SYDVKM. V was cut by 6 bases and J by 7 bases, with 15 bases left in between. The CDR3 sequence is 13 residues long. The DNA for the CDR3 is TGTGCCAGCAGGGAACCCCCAGGGATTGGCTACACCTTC. Residues: CASREPPGIGYTF.

This chain links TRBV3-1 with TRBJ2-1, with no clear D. V lost 3 bases and J 6 bases, leaving 9 bases between the germline ends. This CDR3 spans 13 amino acids. The germline CDR1 and CDR2 sequences are LGHDT and YNNKEL (reference sequence). CDR3 sequence: CASSQRWANEQFF. The CDR3 DNA follows: TGTGCCAGCAGCCAGCGGTGGGCCAATGAGCAGTTCTTC.

The V call is TRBV28, the J call TRBJ1-2; no definite D call. Trimming took 5 bases from V and 2 from J, leaving 27 bases between them. The germline V gene encodes CDR1 MDHEN and CDR2 SYDVKM. The CDR3 contains 19 residues. DNA of the CDR3: TGTGCCAGCAGTACCTCGTCGAGACACGGACTCTGGTGGAACTATGGCTACACCTTC. Its protein is CASSTSSRHGLWWNYGYTF.

The sample holds a few counts of this clonotype. The rearrangement links TRBV10-2 to TRBJ2-3; TRBD1 is a possible D gene (6 bases). Looked up from germline, CDR1 is WSHSY and CDR2 is SAAADI. V lost 0 bases and J lost 3, with 10 bases in between. The CDR3 covers 15 residues. In nucleotides, the CDR3 is TGCGCCAGCAGTGAGTCGGGGGCCCAGACAGATACGCAGTATTTT. Amino acid sequence: CASSESGAQTDTQYF.

This clonotype was detected a few times. The gene calls are TRBV12-3 or TRBV12-4 and TRBJ2-1; 8 bases line up with TRBD2. V lost 6 bases, J lost 8 bases, and 15 bases stayed unmatched. The CDR3 sequence is 16 residues long. This CDR3 is CASSLSSHSGNHEQFF. The CDR3 DNA follows: TGTGCCAGCAGCCTTTCCTCCCATAGCGGGAACCATGAGCAGTTCTTC.

The J gene is TRBJ2-1, the V gene TRBV7-2, with TRBD1 matching over 9 bases. Germline V CDR1 and CDR2: SGHTA, FQGNSA. J lost 3 bases, V lost 5 bases, and 5 bases had no gene match. The CDR3 loop spans 15 amino acids. The CDR3 protein is CASSPGTGYYNEQFF. In nucleotides, the CDR3 is TGTGCCAGCAGCCCCGGGACAGGGTACTACAATGAGCAGTTCTTC.

CDR3 sequence: CASCRGASSEQYF. CDR3 DNA sequence: TGTGCCAGTTGTCGGGGAGCGTCGAGCGAGCAGTACTTC. This chain connects TRBV6-2 or TRBV6-3 to TRBJ2-7, with D possibly TRBD2 on 5 matching bases. Germline V gene lookup returns CDR1 MNHEY and CDR2 SVGEGT. V gave up 9 bases and J gave up 6 bases, with 18 bases separating them. This CDR3 has 13 residues.

V gene TRBV6-1 combines with J gene TRBJ1-1, with 10 bases fitting TRBD1. The ends lost 6 bases at V and 4 bases at J; junction bases unmatched: 5. Germline V gives CDR1 MNHNS, CDR2 SASEGT. CDR3 length: 14 residues. The CDR3 sequence: CASSSGQGFTEAFF. CDR3 DNA sequence: TGTGCCAGCAGCTCGGGACAGGGGTTCACTGAAGCTTTCTTT.

This clonotype was counted between two and nine times. The rearrangement joins TRBV12-5 to TRBJ2-7; no clear D gene. V lost 0 bases, J lost 0 bases, and 18 bases lay in between. This CDR3 is 18 amino acids long. Germline lookup yields CDR1 LGHNT and CDR2 FRNRAP. CDR3 residues: CASGLVLYPFRDSYEQYF. CDR3 DNA: TGTGCTAGTGGTTTGGTCCTCTATCCCTTTAGGGACTCCTACGAGCAGTACTTC.

The chain couples TRBV4-2 to TRBJ2-3, with 7 bases that match TRBD1. Germline values: CDR1 LGHNA, CDR2 YNFKEQ. This CDR3 region has 16 residues. J was trimmed by 2 bases and V by 0 bases; bases with no gene match: 5. DNA of the CDR3: TGTGCCAGCAGCCAAGACGGGACAGATCACACAGATACGCAGTATTTT. The encoded protein is CASSQDGTDHTDTQYF.

The chain employs TRBV28 and TRBJ2-5, with 7 bases that match TRBD1. The DNA end is more similar to TRBJ2-7, so the J call may be wrong. Germline CDR1 reads MDHEN; CDR2 reads SYDVKM. This CDR3 has 15 residues. This CDR3 reads CASGTETTSSYEQYF. The CDR3 DNA follows: TGTGCCAGCGGGACAGAGACCACAAGCTCCTACGAGCAGTACTTC.

This clonotype was found many times. The chain couples TRBV4-3 to TRBJ2-7; 9 bases are shared with TRBD2. The V and J ends lost 0 bases and 5 bases, in that order; junction bases with no gene match: 5. This CDR3 comprises 15 residues. The germline gives CDR1 LGHNA, CDR2 YSLEER. In DNA form, the CDR3 reads TGCGCCAGCAGCCAAGAATGGCGGGAGGGCGACGAGCAGTACTTC. It translates to CASSQEWREGDEQYF.

This clonotype was observed a few times. J is TRBJ1-4 and V is TRBV10-2, with unresolved D. V lost 6 bases to trimming and J lost 0 bases, with 8 bases between them. From germline, CDR1 is WSHSY and CDR2 SAAADI. The CDR3 is made up of 14 amino acids. The CDR3 sequence is CASRNTATNEKLFF. The CDR3 DNA sequence: TGCGCCAGCAGAAACACTGCAACTAATGAAAAACTGTTTTTT.

The rearrangement joins TRBV28 to TRBJ1-1; D possibly corresponds to TRBD1 (6 bases). Trimming took 5 bases from V and 2 from J, leaving 15 bases between them. The germline V gene encodes CDR1 MDHEN and CDR2 SYDVKM. The CDR3 sequence is 15 residues long. CDR3 sequence: CASSPETGANTEAFF. In nucleotides, the CDR3 is TGTGCCAGCAGTCCAGAGACAGGAGCTAACACTGAAGCTTTCTTT.

Only one count was recorded for this clonotype. CDR3 sequence (DNA): TGTGCCAGCAGCCCCCCCGGAAGTCAGCTTAATGAAAAACTGTTTTTT. It translates to CASSPPGSQLNEKLFF. The chain joins TRBV27 to TRBJ1-4; no clear D gene. The ends were cut back, 6 bases at V and 4 bases at J, with 18 bases in the middle. The CDR3 extends over 16 amino acids. Germline assignment: CDR1 MNHEY and CDR2 SMNVEV (reference sequence).

A single count supports this clonotype. The chain has TRBV5-1 and TRBJ2-3, with a weak D call TRBD2 (5 bases). The CDR3 length is 16 residues. CDR1 SGHRS and CDR2 YFSETQ come from the germline V gene. Trimming removed 4 bases from V and 2 bases from J, with 17 bases in between. DNA of the CDR3: TGCGCCAGCAGCCCCGCGGAGACCGGGGTCACAGATACGCAGTATTTT. Amino acids: CASSPAETGVTDTQYF.

In regard to this clonotype: Germline and junction disagree at one end, which may indicate a read error. The chain links TRBV7-7 to TRBJ2-1; 8 bases line up with TRBD2. The DNA end lines up better with TRBJ2-7; the J call may be wrong. CDR1 is SSHAT and CDR2 is FNYEAQ in the germline V gene (reference sequence). This CDR3 contains 17 residues. This CDR3 reads CASSLNLAGSSYNEQYF. CDR3 DNA: TGTGCTAGCAGCTTAAATTTAGCGGGGAGCTCCTACAATGAGCAGTACTTC.